The clone carrying this TCR beta chain occurred many times. The antigen is unknown. The sample originates from a study of Graves' ophthalmopathy and Graves' hyperthyroidism. The study, taken as a whole, reports: The study's model predicted ophthalmopathy progression at approximately 70% sensitivity and 72.22% specificity.

The authors amplified TCR beta CDR3 regions, and they did so from RNA transcripts for repertoire sequencing. The authors performed first-round RT-PCR with HTBI primers and then a second-round multiplex PCR. TCRdb processed the multiplex PCR reads anew with MiXCR; each CDR3 protein has one entry. Of 900,000 to 1,200,000 distinct CDR3 sequences in the sample, about 40% were seen once. Diagnostic conclusions were grounded in clinical symptoms, serum thyroxine, TRAb, thyroid ultrasound and orbital computed tomography. This receptor was obtained from an adult man with Graves' hyperthyroidism. The sample was peripheral blood or thyroid tissue (not recorded which).

This chain's CDR3 is CASSFPAGVQETQYF. The CDR3, as DNA: TGTGCCAGCAGCTTTCCGGCAGGGGTTCAAGAGACCCAGTACTTC. The J gene is TRBJ2-5, the V gene TRBV5-6; D may be TRBD1 (6 bases). Trimming pared 2 bases from V and 2 bases from J, leaving 13 bases between. There are 15 residues in the CDR3. Germline V gives CDR1 SGHDT, CDR2 YYEEEE.